The 27 T cell receptor beta chains reported below all come from one sample, sequenced in a study of shared clonotypes between healthy human individuals. Generated by immunoSEQ multiplex PCR, the TCRdb table keeps only in-frame clones and is missing some. The data hold approximately 2,200,000 clones, with approximately 94% observed a single time. Terminally differentiated effector memory CD45RA+ cells were excluded from the naive CD8 cells, which were CD45RO-negative and positively selected for CCR7. The specimen was naive CD8+ T cells from PBMCs. The receptor set was obtained from a man in his late teens or twenties in good health. Some clones in this sample may be carry-over from other donors' samples.

This chain uses TRBV6-5 with TRBJ2-7; unclear D gene. The V gene's germline CDR1 is MNHEY and CDR2 SVGAGI. V was cut by 4 bases and J by 2 bases, with 9 bases left in between. The CDR3 length is 13 residues. The CDR3 sequence: CASSSYRAYEQYF. The CDR3 DNA follows: TGTGCCAGCAGTTCGTACAGAGCCTACGAGCAGTACTTC.

V usage is TRBV6-4 and J usage is TRBJ2-1; a possible D gene is TRBD2 (6 bases). Germline CDR1 MRHNA, CDR2 SNTAGT. The length of the CDR3 is 14 residues. The germline V and J ends were trimmed by 6 bases and 4 bases, with 13 bases remaining between them. The CDR3 DNA is TGTGCCAGCAGCGTGCGGGACGGTTACAATGAGCAGTTCTTC. This codes for CASSVRDGYNEQFF.

J is TRBJ1-2 and V is TRBV14; D is ambiguous. V lost 4 bases to trimming and J lost 8 bases, with 17 bases between them. The CDR3 has 14 residues. The germline gives CDR1 SGHDN, CDR2 FVKESK. The DNA for the CDR3 is TGTGCCAGCAGCCTCCGACGAATGGGCGACGGCTACACCTTC. Amino acids: CASSLRRMGDGYTF.

The chain recombines TRBV4-3 with TRBJ2-3; a weak D match, TRBD2 (6 bases). CDR3 length: 16 residues. The V gene's germline CDR1 is LGHNA and CDR2 YSLEER. Deletions cut 0 bases from V and 1 base from J, with 11 bases between. CDR3 amino acids: CASSQDSGVGTDTQYF. CDR3 nucleotide sequence: TGCGCCAGCAGCCAAGATTCGGGAGTAGGCACAGATACGCAGTATTTT.

The chain joins TRBV5-5 to TRBJ2-1; D may be TRBD1 (6 bases). Trimming took 0 bases from V and 7 from J, leaving 17 bases between them. Germline V gives CDR1 SGHKS, CDR2 YYEKEE (reference sequence). The CDR3 has 16 residues. The CDR3 bases are TGTGCCAGCAGCTTGGGATGGGCAGGGGTGCTGAATGAGCAGTTCTTC. As protein: CASSLGWAGVLNEQFF.

The chain joins TRBV19 to TRBJ2-2; D tentatively reads TRBD1 or TRBD2 (5 bases each). The CDR3 has 17 residues. Trimming removed 8 bases at V and 4 bases at J, with 23 bases between. CDR1 is LNHDA and CDR2 is SQIVND in the germline V gene (reference sequence). This chain's CDR3 is CASRYMGLARSTGELFF. CDR3 sequence (DNA): TGTGCCAGTCGTTACATGGGGCTAGCTCGATCCACCGGGGAGCTGTTTTTT.

The chain combines TRBV15 with TRBJ2-7; D could derive from TRBD1 or TRBD2 (6 bases each). V lost 0 bases and J 3 bases, leaving 15 bases between the germline ends. The CDR3 sequence is 16 residues long. Germline V CDR1 and CDR2: LNHNV, YYDKDF (reference sequence). CDR3 amino acids: CATSRDSGARIYEQYF. DNA for the CDR3: TGTGCCACCAGCAGAGATTCGGGGGCGCGGATCTACGAGCAGTACTTC.

This clone was seen a single time. The J gene is TRBJ2-1, the V gene TRBV19; the D gene could be TRBD1 or TRBD2 (5 bases each). The germline V and J ends were trimmed by 8 bases and 4 bases, with 18 bases remaining between them. Germline-derived CDR1 and CDR2 are LNHDA and SQIVND (reference sequence). The CDR3 extends over 15 amino acids. Here the CDR3 reads CASAPGTEAYNEQFF. CDR3 DNA: TGTGCCAGTGCCCCCGGGACGGAGGCTTACAATGAGCAGTTCTTC. The entire variable domain, with the rest obtained from reference TRBV19 and TRBJ2-1, is as follows: DGGITQSPKYLFRKEGQNVTLSCEQNLNHDAMYWYRQDPGQGLRLIYYSQIVNDFQKGDIAEGYSVSREKKESFPLTVTSAQKNPTAFYLCASAPGTEAYNEQFFGPGTRLTVL.

V usage is TRBV29-1 and J usage is TRBJ2-5; tentative D call: TRBD1 (5 bases). The J call is doubtful: the DNA matches TRBJ2-7 better. CDR1 and CDR2 (germline): SQVTM, ANQGSEA. The CDR3 has 12 residues. CDR3 protein: CSATPGMGEQYF. Here the CDR3 DNA reads TGCAGCGCTACACCAGGGATGGGCGAGCAGTACTTC.

To note about this clone: In the same sample, other DNA sequences code for this CDR3. The V call is TRBV6-5, the J call TRBJ2-7, with 7 bases matching TRBD2. Germline values: CDR1 MNHEY, CDR2 SVGAGI. J was trimmed by 2 bases and V by 3 bases; bases with no gene match: 4. The CDR3 covers 14 residues. The CDR3 is CASSYGGSPYEQYF. In DNA form, the CDR3 reads TGTGCCAGCAGTTATGGCGGGAGCCCCTACGAGCAGTACTTC.

Points on this clone: The sample holds other DNA sequences that translate to the same CDR3. The gene calls are TRBV5-1 and TRBJ1-1; TRBD1 is a possible D gene (5 bases). The CDR3 has 14 residues. Germline CDR1 and CDR2: SGHRS and YFSETQ. Trimming took off 0 bases at V and 0 bases at J, with 6 bases between the two ends. In nucleotides, the CDR3 is TGCGCCAGCAGCTTGGGGGGGATGAACACTGAAGCTTTCTTT. Encoded protein: CASSLGGMNTEAFF.

On this clone itself: The sample has other DNA sequences that encode this CDR3 too. The V and J genes are TRBV7-9 and TRBJ1-4; no reliable D call. The CDR3 runs 12 residues. Trimming cost V 5 bases and J 8 bases, with 9 bases left between them. Germline V gene data show CDR1 as SEHNR and CDR2 as FQNEAQ (reference sequence). The CDR3 coding sequence is TGTGCCAGCAGCCCCGACCGAGAAAAACTGTTTTTT. It codes for CASSPDREKLFF.

The gene calls are TRBV9 and TRBJ2-2; the D call may be TRBD1 or TRBD2 (5 bases each). With 3 bases removed from V and 6 bases from J, the gap between germline ends came to 12 bases. Germline loops: CDR1 SGDLS, CDR2 YYNGEE. The CDR3 spans 14 residues. The CDR3 loop is CASSGGRQPGELFF. In nucleotides, the CDR3 is TGTGCCAGCAGCGGGGGACGTCAGCCCGGGGAGCTGTTTTTT.

The CDR3 DNA is TGCGCCAGCAGCCAAGACGCCCAAGGACAGGACGGATATGGCTACACCTTC. Amino acids: CASSQDAQGQDGYGYTF. The chain has TRBV4-3 and TRBJ1-2; 7 nucleotides line up with TRBD1. The CDR3 is 17 residues long. The J segment lost 5 bases and the V segment lost 0 bases, leaving 12 bases of the junction unmatched. Germline CDR1 is LGHNA and CDR2 is YSLEER.

The J gene is TRBJ2-7, the V gene TRBV4-3; no firm D call. Germline-derived CDR1 and CDR2 are LGHNA and YSLEER. The CDR3 is 15 residues long. V lost 1 base and J lost 0, with 10 bases in between. The CDR3 loop reads CASSQVRHNSYEQYF. The CDR3 nucleotides are TGCGCCAGCAGCCAAGTTAGGCACAACTCCTACGAGCAGTACTTC.

The CDR3 DNA is TGTGCCAGCAGGCTCGGACTAGCGGGAGCTGTAGATGAGCAGTTCTTC. Amino acid sequence: CASRLGLAGAVDEQFF. This chain links TRBV11-1 with TRBJ2-1, with 13 nucleotides matching TRBD2. Per germline, CDR1 SGHAT and CDR2 FQDESV (reference sequence). V lost 6 bases to trimming and J lost 8 bases; unmatched junction nucleotides: 10. There are 16 residues in the CDR3.

The CDR3 region has the DNA TGTGCCAGCAAGGATCTAGCGGGTTCCACAGATACGCAGTATTTT. Its translation: CASKDLAGSTDTQYF. The chain has TRBV2 and TRBJ2-3, with TRBD2 matching over 8 bases. Trimming at V came to 7 bases and at J to 2 bases, leaving 8 bases not matched to a gene. Germline V gene lookup returns CDR1 SNHLY and CDR2 FYNNEI. The CDR3 has 15 residues.

The rearrangement uses TRBV7-9 and TRBJ2-7; D assignment may be TRBD1 or TRBD2 (5 bases each). Trimming pared 5 bases from V and 0 bases from J, leaving 20 bases between. The V gene's germline CDR1 is SEHNR and CDR2 FQNEAQ (reference sequence). This CDR3 is 17 amino acids long. The CDR3 loop is CASSPTTTGTYSYEQYF. Written as DNA, the CDR3 is TGTGCCAGCAGCCCGACAACCACCGGGACGTACTCCTACGAGCAGTACTTC.

This chain uses TRBV2 with TRBJ2-7, with a possible D match to TRBD2 (6 bases). Germline assignment: CDR1 SNHLY and CDR2 FYNNEI. The V end was cut by 8 bases, the J end by 5 bases, with 10 bases between. CDR3 length: 11 residues. CDR3 DNA: TGTGCCAGCCGGGCGGGGAACGAGCAGTACTTC. Its translation is CASRAGNEQYF.

This sequence joins TRBV6-1 and TRBJ2-7, with 9 nucleotides matching TRBD1. Germline loops: CDR1 MNHNS, CDR2 SASEGT. There are 15 residues in the CDR3. V shed 6 bases, J shed 5 bases, and the junction held 11 bases outside the gene matches. This chain's CDR3 is CASRHDRDRVHEQYF. In DNA, the CDR3 is TGTGCCAGCAGGCACGACCGGGACAGGGTCCACGAGCAGTACTTC.

The rearrangement links TRBV5-4 to TRBJ2-7, with 9 bases aligning to TRBD2. Germline V gene data show CDR1 as SGHNT and CDR2 as YYREEE (reference sequence). CDR3 size: 17 residues. V trimming: 4 bases; J trimming: 1 base; junction bases outside the gene matches: 12. The chain's CDR3 is CASSPGIAGEASYEQYF. For the CDR3, the DNA is TGTGCCAGCAGCCCAGGGATAGCGGGAGAGGCTTCCTACGAGCAGTACTTC.

The chain recombines TRBV5-8 with TRBJ1-2; 9 nucleotides align to TRBD1. The CDR3 length is 16 residues. The junction had 15 bases not matched to a gene; V was cut back by 4 bases and J by 8 bases. Germline CDR1 SGHTS, CDR2 YDEGEE. The DNA of the CDR3 is TGTGCCAGCAGCACCCGGACAGGGGAAGTGGTGATGGGCTACACCTTC. It yields the protein CASSTRTGEVVMGYTF. The full variable domain, its missing parts supplied by reference TRBV5-8 and TRBJ1-2, is EAGVTQSPTHLIKTRGQQATLRCSPISGHTSVYWYQQALGLGLQFLLWYDEGEERNRGNFPPRFSGRQFPNYSSELNVNALELEDSALYLCASSTRTGEVVMGYTFGSGTRLTVV.

The rearrangement joins TRBV6-1 to TRBJ1-2, with D tentatively TRBD1 (5 bases). The CDR3 length is 15 residues. V lost 3 bases and J 0 bases, leaving 11 bases between the germline ends. Per germline, CDR1 MNHNS and CDR2 SASEGT. DNA of the CDR3: TGTGCCAGCAGTGAGTTTGGGGGGGCTAACTATGGCTACACCTTC. This encodes CASSEFGGANYGYTF.

Here the CDR3 reads CASSLRPATFLTTNYGYTF. The CDR3 DNA follows: TGTGCCAGCAGCTTACGCCCAGCGACTTTTCTTACTACTAACTATGGCTACACCTTC. J is TRBJ1-2 and V is TRBV7-9; D remains unclear. The CDR3 length is 19 residues. Germline V lookup: CDR1 SEHNR, CDR2 FQNEAQ (reference sequence). V lost 2 bases and J 0 bases, leaving 22 bases between the germline ends.

The rearrangement uses TRBV13 and TRBJ2-7, with unresolved D. This CDR3 region has 17 residues. V lost 1 base and J 6 bases, leaving 22 bases between the germline ends. CDR1 is PRHDT, CDR2 FYEKMQ, per germline (reference sequence). The CDR3 region is CASSLERQLEPASEQYF. The CDR3 DNA reads as TGTGCCAGCAGCTTAGAACGGCAGCTAGAGCCGGCGAGCGAGCAGTACTTC.

This chain joins TRBV6-6 and TRBJ2-7, with a tentative D call TRBD2 (6 bases). Germline V gives CDR1 MNHNY, CDR2 SVGAGI (reference sequence). Trimming took 4 bases from V and 4 from J, leaving 11 bases between them. The CDR3 has 13 amino acids. The CDR3, as DNA: TGTGCCAGCAGTTGGCGGGACGAATACGAGCAGTACTTC. This codes for CASSWRDEYEQYF.

Comment on this clone: The same CDR3 arises from other DNA sequences in this sample as well. The gene calls are TRBV4-1 and TRBJ1-1; D gene unclear. Germline CDR1 and CDR2: MGHRA and YSYEKL. There are 14 residues in the CDR3. V lost 1 base and J lost 0, with 6 bases in between. CDR3 residues: CASSQVTVNTEAFF. In nucleotides, the CDR3 is TGCGCCAGCAGCCAAGTCACAGTGAACACTGAAGCTTTCTTT.